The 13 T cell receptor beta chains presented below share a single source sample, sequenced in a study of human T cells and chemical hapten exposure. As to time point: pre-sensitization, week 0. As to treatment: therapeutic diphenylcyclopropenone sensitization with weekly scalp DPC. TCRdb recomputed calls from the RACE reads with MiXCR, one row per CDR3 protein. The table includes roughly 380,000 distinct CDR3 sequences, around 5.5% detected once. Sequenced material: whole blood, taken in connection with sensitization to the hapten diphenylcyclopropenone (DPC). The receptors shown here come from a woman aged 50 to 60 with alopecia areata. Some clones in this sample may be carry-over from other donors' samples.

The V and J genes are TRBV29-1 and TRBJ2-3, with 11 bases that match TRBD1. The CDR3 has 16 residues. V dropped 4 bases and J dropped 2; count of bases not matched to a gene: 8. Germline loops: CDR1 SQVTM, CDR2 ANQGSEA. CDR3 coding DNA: TGCAGCGTTGTGGGCGGGACAGGGGGGAACACAGATACGCAGTATTTT. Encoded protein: CSVVGGTGGNTDTQYF.

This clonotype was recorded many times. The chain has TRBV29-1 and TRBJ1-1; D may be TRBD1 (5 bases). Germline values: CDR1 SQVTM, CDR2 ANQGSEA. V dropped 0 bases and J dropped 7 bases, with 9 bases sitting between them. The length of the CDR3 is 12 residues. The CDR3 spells CSVEDGGVEAFF. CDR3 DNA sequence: TGCAGCGTTGAAGATGGAGGGGTTGAAGCTTTCTTT.

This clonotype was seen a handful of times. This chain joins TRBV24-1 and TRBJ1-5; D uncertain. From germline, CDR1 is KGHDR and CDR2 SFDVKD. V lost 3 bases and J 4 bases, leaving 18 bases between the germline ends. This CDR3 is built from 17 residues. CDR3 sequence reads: CATSDPMDGESNQPQHF. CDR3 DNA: TGTGCCACCAGTGATCCGATGGACGGGGAAAGTAATCAGCCCCAGCATTTT.

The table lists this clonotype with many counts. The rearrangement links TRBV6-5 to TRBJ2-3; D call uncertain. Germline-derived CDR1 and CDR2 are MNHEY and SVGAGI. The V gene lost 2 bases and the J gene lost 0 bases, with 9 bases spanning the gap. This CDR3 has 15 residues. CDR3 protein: CASSYETGSTDTQYF. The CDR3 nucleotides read TGTGCCAGCAGTTACGAGACTGGGAGCACAGATACGCAGTATTTT.

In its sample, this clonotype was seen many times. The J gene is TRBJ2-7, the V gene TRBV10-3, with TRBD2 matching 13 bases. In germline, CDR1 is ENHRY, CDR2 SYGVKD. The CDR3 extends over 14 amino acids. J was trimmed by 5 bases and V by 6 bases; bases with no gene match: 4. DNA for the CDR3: TGTGCCATCAGCGCGGGACTAGCGGGAAACGAGCAGTACTTC. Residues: CAISAGLAGNEQYF.

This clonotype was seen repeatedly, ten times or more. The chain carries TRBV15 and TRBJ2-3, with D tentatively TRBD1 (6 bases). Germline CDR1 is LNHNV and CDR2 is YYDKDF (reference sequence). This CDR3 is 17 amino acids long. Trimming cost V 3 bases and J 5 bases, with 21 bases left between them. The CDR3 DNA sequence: TGTGCCACCAGCAGGAGTGGACTCTCAGGGGTGGAAGATACGCAGTATTTT. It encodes CATSRSGLSGVEDTQYF.

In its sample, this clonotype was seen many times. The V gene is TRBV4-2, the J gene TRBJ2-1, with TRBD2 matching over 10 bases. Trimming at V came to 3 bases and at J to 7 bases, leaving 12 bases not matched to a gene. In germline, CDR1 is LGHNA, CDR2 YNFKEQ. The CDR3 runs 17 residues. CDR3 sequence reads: CASSQTPPGLALNEQFF. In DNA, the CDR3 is TGTGCCAGCAGCCAGACTCCTCCGGGACTAGCGCTTAATGAGCAGTTCTTC.

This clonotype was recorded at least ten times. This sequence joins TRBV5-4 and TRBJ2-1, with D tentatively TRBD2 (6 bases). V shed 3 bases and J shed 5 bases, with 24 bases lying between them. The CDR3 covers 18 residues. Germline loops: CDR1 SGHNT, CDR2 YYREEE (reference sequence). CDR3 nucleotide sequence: TGTGCCAGCAGCTGGGAGGACCTCCCAAGGCAGGGTGACAATGAGCAGTTCTTC. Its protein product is CASSWEDLPRQGDNEQFF.

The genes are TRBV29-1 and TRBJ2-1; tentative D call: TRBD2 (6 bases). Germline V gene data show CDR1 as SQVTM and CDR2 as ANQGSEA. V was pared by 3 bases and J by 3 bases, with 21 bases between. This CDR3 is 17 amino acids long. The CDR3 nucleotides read TGCAGCGTTGAGTCAGAGTTCTCGGGCGGGATCTACAATGAGCAGTTCTTC. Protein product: CSVESEFSGGIYNEQFF.

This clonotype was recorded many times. The DNA for the CDR3 is TGTGCCAGCAAAGGGACTAGCGGGAGCCTTTACAATGAGCAGTTCTTC. It is translated as CASKGTSGSLYNEQFF. V usage is TRBV27 and J usage is TRBJ2-1; 14 nucleotides match TRBD2. With 7 bases clipped from V and 4 bases from J, the junction kept 6 bases outside the gene matches. The V gene's germline CDR1 is MNHEY and CDR2 SMNVEV (reference sequence). This CDR3 spans 16 amino acids.

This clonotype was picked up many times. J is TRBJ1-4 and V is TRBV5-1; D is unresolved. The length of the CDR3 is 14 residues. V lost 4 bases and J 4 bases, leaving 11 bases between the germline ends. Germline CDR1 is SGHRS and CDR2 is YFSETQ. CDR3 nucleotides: TGCGCCAGCAGCGCGAACTTCGGTAATGAAAAACTGTTTTTT. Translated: CASSANFGNEKLFF.

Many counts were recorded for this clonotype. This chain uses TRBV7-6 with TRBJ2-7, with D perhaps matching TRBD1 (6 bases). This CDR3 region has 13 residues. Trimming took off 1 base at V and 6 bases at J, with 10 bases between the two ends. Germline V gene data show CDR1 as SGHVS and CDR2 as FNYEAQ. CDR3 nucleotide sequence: TGTGCCAGCAGCTTAGGGACAGCCCCCGAGCAGTACTTC. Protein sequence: CASSLGTAPEQYF.

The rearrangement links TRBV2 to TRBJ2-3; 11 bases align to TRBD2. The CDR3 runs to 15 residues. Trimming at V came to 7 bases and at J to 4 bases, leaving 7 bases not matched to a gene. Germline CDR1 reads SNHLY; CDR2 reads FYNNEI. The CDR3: CASKEVAGGPDTQYF. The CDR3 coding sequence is TGTGCCAGCAAGGAAGTAGCGGGGGGGCCAGATACGCAGTATTTT.